This T cell receptor (beta chain) was obtained from a study of T cell repertoires in cytomegalovirus infection. General observations from the study: The study identified carriers of CMV plus the relevant HLA from cumulative public TCR beta family frequency.

The CDR3 sequence is 14 residues long. Germline V CDR1 and CDR2: ENHRY, SYGVKD. V was clipped by 3 bases and J by 7 bases, with 15 bases between them. TCRdb reanalysed the reads using MiXCR and keeps one entry per CDR3 protein. The sample lists hundreds of thousands of distinct CDR3 sequences, roughly 31% seen once, with roughly 13% in the top ten. Comments on this clonotype: Its antigen is not identified.

The sample here was cultured CD8+ T cells from PBMCs, taken from culture after CMV antigen stimulation. This clonotype was sampled from a human donor in good health (CMV status not recorded). Some clones in this sample may be carry-over from other donors' samples. The V and J genes are TRBV10-3 and TRBJ1-2; possibly TRBD1 for D (5 bases). This chain's CDR3 is CAISDEGIGGGYTF. Written as DNA, the CDR3 is TGTGCCATCAGTGACGAGGGGATCGGTGGTGGCTACACCTTC.